What follows describes a single TCR beta chain. Clones were read by immunoSEQ multiplex PCR, and TCRdb kept only the in-frame ones, dropping some. The sample has tens of thousands of clones, approximately 92% seen once. The CDR3 has 14 residues. V was shortened by 1 base and J by 3 bases, with 7 bases between the two germline ends. Germline V gene sequence: CDR1 SGDLS, CDR2 YYNGEE. This sample was taken from a study of T cell changes during pregnancy in multiple sclerosis. This chain connects TRBV9 to TRBJ2-2; possibly TRBD2 for D (5 bases). This clonotype was sampled from a female donor with multiple sclerosis, enrolled in a pregnancy study. Sequencing used peripheral blood, obtained after pregnancy. The CDR3 protein is CASSVWGDTGELFF. The CDR3 DNA reads as TGTGCCAGCAGCGTATGGGGAGACACCGGGGAGCTGTTTTTT.